This is a list of T cell receptor beta chains from one sample in a study of T cell repertoires in ileal Crohn's disease. TCRdb's table, derived via immunoSEQ multiplex PCR, lists solely in-frame clones and lacks some. The sample includes several thousand clones, 65% to 80% of them seen just once. Sequencing was done on a sample of ileal tissue. The receptors shown here come from an adult with Crohn's disease. CDR3s include the opening cysteine and the closing phenylalanine or tryptophan. Fields, in order: J gene, D gene, V gene, clone size, CDR3 protein, CDR3 DNA. The D gene is left open where the match is weak. For some rows the clone size is stated as once, few or many, or as a class when expanded; others skip it.

>TRBJ2-7|.|TRBV7-6|.
CASSPSQGSYEQYF
TGTGCCAGCAGCCCCTCCCAGGGGTCCTACGAGCAGTACTTC
>TRBJ2-7|.|TRBV7-2|.
CASSLQPMTGEQYF
TGTGCCAGCAGCCTTCAACCGATGACAGGCGAGCAGTACTTC
>TRBJ2-7|TRBD2|TRBV7-2|.
CASSLKGSGTISYEQYF
TGTGCCAGCAGCTTAAAAGGAAGCGGGACTATCTCCTACGAGCAGTACTTC
>TRBJ2-5|TRBD2|TRBV2|.
CASAGGKETQYF
TGTGCCAGCGCGGGGGGGAAAGAGACCCAGTACTTC
>TRBJ2-2|.|TRBV4-3|.
CASSQDPAGLRGELFF
TGCGCCAGCAGCCAAGATCCAGCGGGCTTGAGGGGGGAGCTGTTTTTT
>TRBJ1-2|TRBD1|TRBV29-1|few
CSVSTPFLGTGGEKGYTF
TGCAGCGTTTCAACTCCCTTTTTGGGGACAGGGGGTGAGAAAGGCTACACCTTC
>TRBJ2-5|TRBD2|TRBV5-1|.
CASSSLPQAGLSQETQYF
TGCGCCAGCAGCTCCCTTCCTCAAGCGGGGCTTTCCCAAGAGACCCAGTACTTC
>TRBJ2-2|TRBD1|TRBV5-1|.
CASSLGQGSTGELFF
TGCGCCAGCAGCTTGGGACAGGGGTCCACCGGGGAGCTGTTTTTT
>TRBJ2-7|.|TRBV27|.
CASSPSRGPYEQYF
TGTGCCAGCAGTCCGTCAAGGGGCCCCTACGAGCAGTACTTC
>TRBJ2-7|.|TRBV7-9|.
CASSRITGQEGYEQYF
TGTGCCAGCAGCCGCATTACCGGGCAAGAGGGATACGAGCAGTACTTC
>TRBJ2-5|.|TRBV4-3|.
CASSQDGGRGTQETQYF
TGCGCCAGCAGCCAAGATGGGGGTAGGGGGACCCAAGAGACCCAGTACTTC
>TRBJ1-5|.|TRBV15|.
CATSRDPDTGAQHF
TGTGCCACCAGCAGAGATCCTGATACCGGGGCCCAGCATTTT
>TRBJ2-1|.|TRBV11-3|.
CASSLEKFYNEQFF
TGTGCCAGCAGCTTGGAGAAATTTTACAATGAGCAGTTCTTC
>TRBJ1-5|.|TRBV2|.
CASRAGQAVGQPQHF
TGTGCCAGCAGGGCCGGACAAGCCGTAGGTCAGCCCCAGCATTTT